This is a list of T cell receptor beta chains from one sample in a study of shared clonotypes between healthy human individuals. Clones were read by immunoSEQ multiplex PCR, and TCRdb kept only the in-frame ones, dropping some. The sample consists of 2.3 million or so clones, over 90% of them appearing once. The specimen was naive CD4+ T cells from PBMCs. Receptors originate from a man younger than 30 in good health. Some clones in this sample may be carry-over from other donors' samples. Both conserved end residues are part of each CDR3. D genes are given only for firm matches. Expanded clones are given a class, and other clones once, few, many or no size at all.

TRBV28	.	.	TRBJ1-1	TGTGCCAGCAGGTCCGGGGCCGACACTGAAGCTTTCTTT	CASRSGADTEAFF
TRBV7-2	.	.	TRBJ2-1	TGTGCCAGCAGCTCCGGAGGCTACAATGAGCAGTTCTTC	CASSSGGYNEQFF
TRBV2	TRBD2	.	TRBJ2-7	TGTGCCAGCAGTGAAGCGCTTAGAGCGGGGATAAGCTCCTACGAGCAGTACTTC	CASSEALRAGISSYEQYF
TRBV6-5	TRBD1	.	TRBJ2-7	TGTGCCAGCAGTTACGCAGGGGGAAATTACGAGCAGTACTTC	CASSYAGGNYEQYF
TRBV7-6	.	.	TRBJ1-6	TGTGCCAGCAGCCTAGGGCAGGGAGAGTCACCCCTCCACTTT	CASSLGQGESPLHF
TRBV28	.	.	TRBJ1-2	TGTGCCAGCAGTTTTGAAGGGGTTGGCTATGGCTACACCTTC	CASSFEGVGYGYTF
TRBV6-5	.	.	TRBJ2-5	TGTGCCAGCAGTACGAACAGGGACGTAAAGACCCAGTACTTC	CASSTNRDVKTQYF
TRBV7-2	TRBD1	.	TRBJ1-1	TGTGCCAGCAGCTCGCATGGACAGGGTGTCGGCACTGAAGCTTTCTTT	CASSSHGQGVGTEAFF
TRBV7-9	.	.	TRBJ2-7	TGTGCCAGCAGCGGTCGGGAGCCCTACGAGCAGTACTTC	CASSGREPYEQYF
TRBV5-4	TRBD2	once	TRBJ2-1	TGTGCCAGCAGCCAAGGACTAGCGACCTACAATGAGCAGTTCTTC	CASSQGLATYNEQFF